Listed below are T cell receptor beta chains from one sample, sequenced in a study of blood T cell repertoires in COVID-19. Produced via immunoSEQ multiplex PCR; TCRdb's table is partial and in-frame only. Among approximately 21,000 clones, around 67% were seen once, and the ten largest hold less than 20%. Sequenced material: peripheral blood. The receptors here all came from a human donor in a cohort sampled during active or convalescent COVID-19. CDR3s include the opening cysteine and the closing phenylalanine or tryptophan. Fields, in order: V gene, clone size, J gene, D gene, CDR3 DNA, CDR3 protein. D genes are given only for firm matches. Where a row states a size, it is once, few, many or the class of an expanded clone; other rows omit it.

TRBV6-6	-	TRBJ1-4	-	TGTGCCAGCAGTTACAACAGCATAAATGAAAAACTGTTTTTT	CASSYNSINEKLFF
TRBV12-3/TRBV12-4	-	TRBJ2-5	-	TGTGCCAGCACCTCCCTATGGCAAGAGACCCAGTACTTC	CASTSLWQETQYF
TRBV10-3	-	TRBJ1-2	-	TGTGCCATCAGTGAGTCCTTCGGCGGCCCTTTGGGCTACACCTTC	CAISESFGGPLGYTF
TRBV11-2	-	TRBJ2-7	TRBD2	TGTGCCAGCAGCCGTACCATAGCGGGAATAACCTACGAGCAGTACTTC	CASSRTIAGITYEQYF
TRBV25-1	-	TRBJ1-1	-	TGTGCCAGCAGTGTCACCACCCGCGTGAACACTGAAGCTTTCTTT	CASSVTTRVNTEAFF
TRBV9	-	TRBJ1-2	-	TGTGCCAGCAGCGTAGTCTCAGGCTATGGCTACACCTTC	CASSVVSGYGYTF
TRBV5-1	once	TRBJ2-3	-	TGCGCCAGCAGCTTGGTCAAAGCGTCCCGCACAGATACGCAGTATTTT	CASSLVKASRTDTQYF
TRBV27	-	TRBJ1-3	-	TGTGCCAGCAGTTTGAGGACTCCGTACTCTGGAAACACCATATATTTT	CASSLRTPYSGNTIYF
TRBV27	-	TRBJ1-2	-	TGTGCCAGCAGTCCCATACAGGGTAATGGCTACACCTTC	CASSPIQGNGYTF
TRBV28	-	TRBJ1-3	-	TGTGCCAGCAGACCAAACACAGGGAAGTACTCTGGAAACACCATATATTTT	CASRPNTGKYSGNTIYF
TRBV4-3	-	TRBJ2-4	-	TGCGCCAGCAGCCAAGGGTCCCGCACAGCTCAGTACTTC	CASSQGSRTAQYF
TRBV19	few	TRBJ1-6	-	TGTGCCAGTAGAACCGGGGGAAGCTCCTATAATTCACCCCTCCACTTT	CASRTGGSSYNSPLHF
TRBV4-1	once	TRBJ2-7	TRBD1	TGCGCCAGCAGCCAACTGGTGGGACAGGGGATGGGGAACGAGCAGTACTTC	CASSQLVGQGMGNEQYF
TRBV4-1	-	TRBJ1-6	-	TGCGCCAGCAGCCAAGACATCCTGAGCTCCTATAATTCACCCCTCCACTTT	CASSQDILSSYNSPLHF
TRBV28	-	TRBJ2-1	-	TGTGCCAGCAGTTTACAGGAAGTGCCCTACAATGAGCAGTTCTTC	CASSLQEVPYNEQFF
TRBV28	many	TRBJ1-1	-	TGTGCCAGCAGTCTCCAGGGGAGTCGGAACACTGAAGCTTTCTTT	CASSLQGSRNTEAFF
TRBV28	-	TRBJ2-5	-	TGTGCCAGCAGGGAGCAGGGTAAGGAGACCCAGTACTTC	CASREQGKETQYF
TRBV7-2	-	TRBJ2-1	TRBD2	TGTGCCAGCAGCTTAGGACTAGCGGGAGGGCCGAGGCAGTTCTTC	CASSLGLAGGPRQFF
TRBV28	-	TRBJ1-4	-	TGTGCCAGCAGTTACCAGGGTGATGAAAAACTGTTTTTT	CASSYQGDEKLFF
TRBV6-5	-	TRBJ2-7	-	TGTGCCAGCAGTTACTCGTACAGGTACTACGAGCAGTACTTC	CASSYSYRYYEQYF
TRBV5-1	few	TRBJ1-2	TRBD1	TGCGCCAGCAGCTTGGATGGGACAGGTGCCCTTTATGGCTACACCTTC	CASSLDGTGALYGYTF
TRBV7-9	-	TRBJ1-2	-	TGTGCCAGCAGCTTAGCGCTATGGTGGCCTAGGTATGGCTACACCTTC	CASSLALWWPRYGYTF
TRBV9	-	TRBJ2-5	TRBD2	TGTGCCAGCAGCCTCCAAGCGGGGCAGAGGGAGACCCAGTACTTC	CASSLQAGQRETQYF
TRBV7-2	-	TRBJ2-7	TRBD1	TGTGCCAGCAGCCCGGACAGGCCCCCCTACGAGCAGTACTTC	CASSPDRPPYEQYF
TRBV21-1	-	TRBJ1-4	-	TGTGCCAGGGCGCTGAGGTCCTGCGACGGAAAACTGTTTTTT	CARALRSCDGKLFF
TRBV27	-	TRBJ2-3	TRBD2	TGTGCCAGCCTACTAGCGGGGGGGCAAACAGATACGCAGTATTTT	CASLLAGGQTDTQYF
TRBV7-2	few	TRBJ1-2	-	TGTGCCAGCAGCTTCCAACCCGACAGCGCTACACATGGCTACACCTTC	CASSFQPDSATHGYTF
TRBV19	once	TRBJ2-3	TRBD2	TGTGCCAGTAGTAAACTAGCGGGGGTAGGAGGTGATACGCAGTATTTT	CASSKLAGVGGDTQYF
TRBV27	-	TRBJ2-1	-	TGTGCCAGCAGAATGGGGGGGGGCTACAACAATGAGCAGTTCTTC	CASRMGGGYNNEQFF
TRBV12-3/TRBV12-4	-	TRBJ1-2	-	TGTGCCAGCAGCAACACAGGGTCGTATGGCTACACCTTC	CASSNTGSYGYTF
TRBV4-1	-	TRBJ2-3	-	TGCGCCAGCAGCCAAGCACTAGCCAATACGCAGTATTTT	CASSQALANTQYF
TRBV6-6	-	TRBJ2-2	-	TGTGCCAGCAGAAGGACTGATAACACCGGGGAGCTGTTTTTT	CASRRTDNTGELFF
TRBV11-2	-	TRBJ2-1	-	TGTGCCAGCAGCCCGACGAAGGGGCGGCAGTTCTTC	CASSPTKGRQFF
TRBV27	-	TRBJ1-1	TRBD1	TGTGCCAGCAGGACAGGGGGCACTGAAGCTTTCTTT	CASRTGGTEAFF
TRBV12-3/TRBV12-4	-	TRBJ1-6	TRBD1	TGTGCCAGCAGGACAGGGGGCTATTCACCCCTCCACTTT	CASRTGGYSPLHF
TRBV7-2	-	TRBJ2-6	-	TGTGCCAGCAGCGTTAGCTCTGGGGCCAACGTCCTGACTTTC	CASSVSSGANVLTF
TRBV19	medium-sized	TRBJ1-1	-	TGTGCCAGTAGTATAACCCAGGGTGTCACTGAAGCTTTCTTT	CASSITQGVTEAFF
TRBV24-1	-	TRBJ2-6	-	TGTGCCACCAGTGATCCCCGGGGGGCCAACGTCCTGACTTTC	CATSDPRGANVLTF
TRBV12-5	-	TRBJ2-1	-	TGTGCTAGTGGTTCGGAGGGTCCATCCTACAATGAGCAGTTCTTC	CASGSEGPSYNEQFF
TRBV6-5	few	TRBJ1-4	TRBD1	TGTGCCAGCAGTATCCCGGGACAGGGGGCAGAAAAACTGTTTTTT	CASSIPGQGAEKLFF
TRBV28	-	TRBJ1-5	-	TGTGCCAGCATCCCTCGGTATAATCAGCCCCAGCATTTT	CASIPRYNQPQHF
TRBV3-1/TRBV3-2	few	TRBJ1-3	-	TGTGCCAGCAGCCGAGTGGGAAACACCATATATTTT	CASSRVGNTIYF
TRBV4-3	-	TRBJ2-7	-	TGCGCCAGCAGCCAAGATCGCGGGACGAAAGGACAAGAGCAGTACTTC	CASSQDRGTKGQEQYF
TRBV28	-	TRBJ1-1	-	TGTGCCAGCAGTGGGGGGGGGTACGCCAACACTGAAGCTTTCTTT	CASSGGGYANTEAFF
TRBV30	once	TRBJ2-4	-	TGTGCCTGGGGGGGCTCTCCCAAAAACATTCAGTACTTC	CAWGGSPKNIQYF
TRBV12-3/TRBV12-4	-	TRBJ1-5	-	TGTGCCAGCAGTTTTTGGGAGGATCAGCCCCAGCATTTT	CASSFWEDQPQHF
TRBV5-5	-	TRBJ1-2	-	TGTGCCAGCAGCATCTCTCCCGGACAGAGATACTATGGCTACACCTTC	CASSISPGQRYYGYTF